One and the same sample provided the 32 T cell receptor beta chains below, sequenced in a study of beta chain features in type 1 diabetes (dated by TCRdb to the late 2010s). What the study reported, not specific to this receptor: A moderate but significant shortening of TCRB CDR3 length was observed in type 1 diabetes patients in all four CD4+ subsets.

These TCRs' antigens remain unknown. The protocol used for the library was the immunoSEQ multiplex PCR assay. The entire amount of isolated RNA was reverse transcribed using the High Capacity cDNA Reverse Transcription Kit, so the sequenced TCRB transcripts were expressed ones. In its TCRdb copy, this immuneACCESS table keeps in-frame sequences only and misses some clones. Where compared with another copy, unresolved V genes explain less than half of these, and the others have no known cause. This sample holds 600,000 to 700,000 clones; around an eighth were observed only once. Jointly, the top ten make up around 0.12% of the sample. The sequencing input was naive CD4+ T cells from blood. The sample's cell subset or site label is to be understood as: true naive CD4+ T cells. These TCRs come from a man younger than 40 with type 1 diabetes.

This clone was picked up a small number of times. The gene calls are TRBV6-5 and TRBJ1-2; D is perhaps TRBD1 (6 bases). Germline V CDR1 and CDR2: MNHEY, SVGAGI. Deletions cut 5 bases from V and 7 bases from J, with 11 bases between. CDR3 length: 12 residues. The CDR3, as DNA: TGTGCCAGCAGTCAACAGGGAGTTGGCTACACCTTC. This codes for CASSQQGVGYTF.

The chain carries TRBV11-2 and TRBJ2-1, with 8 bases fitting TRBD2. The CDR3 is made up of 18 amino acids. The V gene's germline CDR1 is SGHAT and CDR2 FQNNGV. V gave up 5 bases and J gave up 4 bases; unmatched junction bases: 16. CDR3 in DNA: TGTGCCAGCAGCCCGCGTCTAAGCGGGGGCGGAGAGTACAATGAGCAGTTCTTC. Translating gives CASSPRLSGGGEYNEQFF.

This clone occurred a few times. The chain uses TRBV7-9 and TRBJ1-2; TRBD1 matches 7 bases. From germline, CDR1 is SEHNR and CDR2 FQNEAQ (reference sequence). This CDR3 is 14 amino acids long. The V and J ends lost 0 bases and 8 bases, in that order; junction bases with no gene match: 6. In DNA, the CDR3 is TGTGCCAGCAGCTTAGCAGGGGGCGCGGAAGGCTACACCTTC. This codes for CASSLAGGAEGYTF.

The chain employs TRBV5-1 and TRBJ2-7; 7 bases agree with TRBD1. This CDR3 spans 13 amino acids. The V gene end was trimmed by 5 bases and the J gene end by 3 bases; junction bases not matched to a gene: 5. Per germline, CDR1 SGHRS and CDR2 YFSETQ. The CDR3 nucleotides are TGCGCCAGCAGTTTCAGGGGGATCTACGAGCAGTACTTC. Protein: CASSFRGIYEQYF.

This clone was counted a few times. The chain combines TRBV5-5 with TRBJ1-6; D remains unclear. V was clipped by 4 bases and J by 8 bases, with 10 bases between them. The germline V gene encodes CDR1 SGHKS and CDR2 YYEKEE (reference sequence). The CDR3 is 13 amino acids. The CDR3 region is CASSREPDSPLHF. The CDR3 DNA sequence: TGTGCCAGCAGCCGTGAACCGGATTCACCCCTCCACTTT.

This clone was seen only a few times. The same CDR3 arises from other DNA sequences in this sample as well. This chain joins TRBV9 and TRBJ1-3; D gene ambiguous. Germline assignment: CDR1 SGDLS and CDR2 YYNGEE. Between the trimmed V and J ends, which lost 0 bases and 0 bases, there was a span of 7 bases. The CDR3 covers 15 residues. CDR3 protein: CASSVGGSSGNTIYF. The CDR3 bases are TGTGCCAGCAGCGTAGGCGGGAGCTCTGGAAACACCATATATTTT.

V and J are TRBV15 and TRBJ2-6, with no clear D. The germline V gene encodes CDR1 LNHNV and CDR2 YYDKDF (reference sequence). CDR3 length: 18 amino acids. V was clipped by 1 base and J by 1 base, with 14 bases between them. The chain's CDR3 is CATSRVGVRKSGANVLTF. CDR3 in DNA: TGTGCCACCAGCAGAGTAGGAGTCAGGAAATCTGGGGCCAACGTCCTGACTTTC. Supplemented by reference TRBV15 and TRBJ2-6, the full variable domain reads DAMVIQNPRYQVTQFGKPVTLSCSQTLNHNVMYWYQQKSSQAPKLLFHYYDKDFNNEADTPDNFQSRRPNTSFCFLDIRSPGLGDTAMYLCATSRVGVRKSGANVLTFGAGSRLTVL.

This clone appeared a few times. The V gene is TRBV12-5, the J gene TRBJ1-1; possibly TRBD1 for D (5 bases). The germline CDR1 and CDR2 sequences are LGHNT and FRNRAP. The CDR3 totals 14 residues. Trimming pared 5 bases from V and 10 bases from J, leaving 20 bases between. Here the CDR3 DNA reads TGTGCTAGTGGTGGGGATTTTCAAGGGGCGAGAGCTTTCTTT. This sequence encodes CASGGDFQGARAFF.

V usage is TRBV7-2 and J usage is TRBJ2-1; D gene unclear. Looked up from germline, CDR1 is SGHTA and CDR2 is FQGNSA. V lost 3 bases and J lost 6, with 12 bases in between. This CDR3 comprises 14 residues. Written as DNA, the CDR3 is TGTGCCAGCAGCTTGGCCCCCTCGGTCAATGAGCAGTTCTTC. Amino acids: CASSLAPSVNEQFF.

This clone was detected a few times. The genes are TRBV14 and TRBJ2-7; possibly TRBD1 or TRBD2 for D (5 bases each). The germline V gene encodes CDR1 SGHDN and CDR2 FVKESK. V lost 1 base, J lost 3 bases, and 13 bases lay in between. The CDR3 consists of 15 residues. For the CDR3, the DNA is TGTGCCAGCAGCCAAGTCCTCGGGACGAACTACGAGCAGTACTTC. This sequence encodes CASSQVLGTNYEQYF. Full variable domain (missing parts from reference TRBV14 and TRBJ2-7): EAGVTQFPSHSVIEKGQTVTLRCDPISGHDNLYWYRRVMGKEIKFLLHFVKESKQDESGMPNNRFLAERTGGTYSTLKVQPAELEDSGVYFCASSQVLGTNYEQYFGPGTRLTVT.

This clone occurred a few times. The V and J genes are TRBV5-4 and TRBJ2-5; D tentatively reads TRBD1 or TRBD2 (5 bases each). The V and J ends lost 3 bases and 5 bases respectively, with 11 bases between them. The CDR3 has 13 amino acids. CDR1 and CDR2 (germline): SGHNT, YYREEE (reference sequence). CDR3 loop: CASSSGTSETQYF. The CDR3, as DNA: TGTGCCAGCAGCTCGGGGACGTCGGAGACCCAGTACTTC.

In its sample, this clone was seen a few times. CDR3 DNA: TGTGCCAGCAGTACTACAAGGGGGGTTAGCACAGATACGCAGTATTTT. It yields the protein CASSTTRGVSTDTQYF. The chain carries TRBV11-2 and TRBJ2-3; possibly TRBD1 or TRBD2 for D (6 bases each). CDR3 size: 16 residues. The V gene lost 6 bases and the J gene lost 0 bases, with 16 bases spanning the gap. The germline V gene has CDR1 SGHAT and CDR2 FQNNGV.

V and J are TRBV19 and TRBJ2-2; 7 bases fit TRBD1. The trim removed 7 bases at V and 4 bases at J, leaving 6 bases unmatched. This CDR3 is built from 14 residues. CDR1 is LNHDA, CDR2 SQIVND, per germline (reference sequence). The CDR3 nucleotides read TGTGCCAGTACCTCAACAGGGGCCACCGGGGAGCTGTTTTTT. Protein: CASTSTGATGELFF.

The CDR3 reads CSVRGDGNQPQHF. CDR3 DNA: TGCAGCGTTCGGGGGGATGGCAATCAGCCCCAGCATTTT. The rearrangement joins TRBV29-1 to TRBJ1-5; a weak D match, TRBD1 (5 bases). The germline V and J ends were trimmed by 5 bases and 2 bases, with 10 bases remaining between them. The CDR3 sequence is 13 residues long. The germline V gene encodes CDR1 SQVTM and CDR2 ANQGSEA.

In this sample, this clone turned up a few times. J is TRBJ2-3 and V is TRBV7-9, with no clear D. Looked up from germline, CDR1 is SEHNR and CDR2 is FQNEAQ (reference sequence). Trimming took 8 bases from V and 0 from J, leaving 6 bases between them. The CDR3 totals 12 residues. CDR3 loop: CASPRSTDTQYF. The CDR3 DNA reads as TGTGCCAGCCCACGGAGCACAGATACGCAGTATTTT.

This clone was counted a few times. The chain uses TRBV18 and TRBJ2-5; possibly TRBD2 for D (5 bases). Germline V lookup: CDR1 KGHSH, CDR2 LQKENI. Between the trimmed V and J ends, which lost 6 bases and 4 bases, there was a span of 15 bases. The CDR3 length is 14 residues. In DNA form, the CDR3 reads TGTGCCAGCTCTGTTACGGCGGACTTAGAGACCCAGTACTTC. It encodes CASSVTADLETQYF.

This clone has only a few counts. This chain connects TRBV19 to TRBJ1-5; D unclear. Trimming left V 3 bases short and J 2 bases short, with 8 bases between. CDR1 and CDR2 from the germline V gene are LNHDA and SQIVND (reference sequence). The CDR3 totals 14 residues. DNA for the CDR3: TGTGCCAGTAGTATGGCACCGGGCAATCAGCCCCAGCATTTT. Its translation is CASSMAPGNQPQHF.

CDR3 amino acids: CASSSGDRGGQPQHF. CDR3 DNA sequence: TGTGCCAGCAGTTCAGGGGACAGGGGAGGTCAGCCCCAGCATTTT. This chain joins TRBV6-6 and TRBJ1-5, with 10 bases that match TRBD1. The trim removed 4 bases at V and 6 bases at J, leaving 6 bases unmatched. CDR1 is MNHNY, CDR2 SVGAGI, per germline (reference sequence). The CDR3 runs 15 residues.

In regard to this clone: One base away lies a much larger clone, so this may be a sequencing read error. V is TRBV9 and J is TRBJ2-6; no reliable D call. The V gene's germline CDR1 is SGDLS and CDR2 YYNGEE. Trimming shortened V by 5 bases and J by 0 bases, and 3 bases separated the two germline ends. The CDR3 totals 13 residues. CDR3 region: CASRGSGANVLTF. As DNA, the CDR3 is TGTGCCAGCAGGGGCTCTGGGGCCAACGTCCTGACTTTC.

The chain employs TRBV7-9 and TRBJ1-4; TRBD1 matches at 8 bases. The CDR3 has 14 residues. In germline, CDR1 is SEHNR, CDR2 FQNEAQ (reference sequence). Germline trimming cut 5 bases from V and 7 bases from J; bases unmatched to any gene: 6. The CDR3 DNA reads as TGTGCCAGCAGCCCCCGGGACAGGTCTGAAAAACTGTTTTTT. It codes for CASSPRDRSEKLFF. The whole variable domain, filled in from reference TRBV7-9 and TRBJ1-4, reads DTGVSQNPRHKITKRGQNVTFRCDPISEHNRLYWYRQTLGQGPEFLTYFQNEAQLEKSRLLSDRFSAERPKGSFSTLEIQRTEQGDSAMYLCASSPRDRSEKLFFGSGTQLSVL.

This chain joins TRBV6-5 and TRBJ2-5, with D possibly being TRBD1 (6 bases). Germline loops: CDR1 MNHEY, CDR2 SVGAGI. The CDR3 consists of 12 residues. Between the trimmed V and J ends, which lost 4 bases and 5 bases, there was a span of 8 bases. The CDR3 DNA reads as TGTGCCAGCAGTTCTCAGGGGGAGACCCAGTACTTC. Translating gives CASSSQGETQYF.

This chain connects TRBV9 to TRBJ2-1, with 8 bases that match TRBD1. J was trimmed by 9 bases and V by 4 bases; bases with no gene match: 15. CDR3 length: 16 amino acids. Germline CDR1 reads SGDLS; CDR2 reads YYNGEE. CDR3 region: CASSYAGGQGGVEQFF. CDR3 DNA sequence: TGTGCCAGCAGCTATGCCGGCGGACAGGGTGGTGTTGAGCAGTTCTTC.

This clone has more than one count but fewer than ten. The rearrangement links TRBV28 to TRBJ1-4; D is uncertain. This CDR3 region has 14 residues. Germline CDR1 and CDR2: MDHEN and SYDVKM. The V and J ends lost 6 bases and 4 bases respectively, with 12 bases between them. CDR3 sequence: CASSIGRGNEKLFF. DNA of the CDR3: TGTGCCAGCAGCATAGGGCGAGGTAATGAAAAACTGTTTTTT.

This chain uses TRBV18 with TRBJ2-3; D is possibly TRBD2 (5 bases). The CDR3 extends over 14 amino acids. Germline CDR1 reads KGHSH; CDR2 reads LQKENI. Trimming cost V 3 bases and J 2 bases, with 9 bases left between them. The CDR3 is CASSPSGTTDTQYF. The CDR3 region has the DNA TGTGCCAGCTCACCCAGCGGAACCACAGATACGCAGTATTTT.

This clone has only a few counts. This sample includes further DNA sequences coding for the same CDR3. The rearrangement uses TRBV29-1 and TRBJ2-3, with 9 bases that match TRBD2. With V trimmed by 3 bases and J by 1 base, 2 bases remained unmatched. The CDR3 is made up of 14 amino acids. CDR1 is SQVTM and CDR2 is ANQGSEA in the germline V gene. CDR3 nucleotides: TGCAGCGTTGACATAGCGGGGGGCACAGATACGCAGTATTTT. As protein: CSVDIAGGTDTQYF.

This clone was counted a few times. The chain has TRBV6-6 and TRBJ2-5, with 8 bases lining up with TRBD1. V lost 4 bases to trimming and J lost 5 bases; unmatched junction nucleotides: 3. From germline, CDR1 is MNHNY and CDR2 SVGAGI (reference sequence). The CDR3 length is 13 residues. CDR3 amino acids: CASSSGGAETQYF. In DNA, the CDR3 is TGTGCCAGCAGTTCAGGGGGCGCGGAGACCCAGTACTTC.

In its sample, this clone was seen a few times. The gene calls are TRBV27 and TRBJ2-5; D remains unclear. Per the germline V gene, CDR1 is MNHEY and CDR2 is SMNVEV (reference sequence). V lost 5 bases and J 4 bases, leaving 11 bases between the germline ends. The CDR3 is made up of 13 amino acids. The CDR3: CASSRVEAETQYF. The CDR3 region has the DNA TGTGCCAGCAGTAGGGTTGAGGCAGAGACCCAGTACTTC.

The chain has TRBV7-2 and TRBJ2-7; 9 bases agree with TRBD1. Trimming cost V 2 bases and J 6 bases; bases outside gene matches: 2. The CDR3 has 13 residues. CDR1 is SGHTA and CDR2 is FQGNSA in the germline V gene. CDR3 nucleotides: TGTGCCAGCAGCTTAACAGGGGGCGCCGAGCAGTACTTC. It translates to CASSLTGGAEQYF.

This clone occurred a few times. V and J are TRBV29-1 and TRBJ1-2; D might be TRBD1 (5 bases). From germline, CDR1 is SQVTM and CDR2 ANQGSEA. CDR3 size: 12 residues. V gave up 3 bases and J gave up 4 bases, with 9 bases separating them. The DNA of the CDR3 is TGCAGCGTTGACAGGGAAATCTATGGCTACACCTTC. Amino acid sequence: CSVDREIYGYTF.

This clone has more than one count but fewer than ten. Other DNA sequences in the sample encode the same CDR3. The CDR3 reads CASSLVDTQYF. CDR3 coding DNA: TGTGCCAGCAGCTTAGTAGATACGCAGTATTTT. This sequence joins TRBV7-9 and TRBJ2-3; D is ambiguous. Trimming removed 1 base from V and 5 bases from J, with 1 base in between. The CDR3 runs to 11 residues. CDR1 is SEHNR, CDR2 FQNEAQ, per germline (reference sequence).

In this sample, this clone turned up a few times. The CDR3 bases are TGTGCCAGCAGCCAAGACGGGGGGCAAAAAACCGGGGAGCTGTTTTTT. Protein sequence: CASSQDGGQKTGELFF. The chain employs TRBV4-2 and TRBJ2-2, with a tentative D call TRBD2 (7 bases). Germline CDR1 LGHNA, CDR2 YNFKEQ. The CDR3 covers 16 residues. V dropped 0 bases and J dropped 5 bases, with 13 bases sitting between them.

In this sample, this clone turned up a few times. V usage is TRBV2 and J usage is TRBJ1-6; D is unresolved. The CDR3 has 13 amino acids. Germline V gene lookup returns CDR1 SNHLY and CDR2 FYNNEI. V was shortened by 3 bases and J by 10 bases, with 10 bases between the two germline ends. CDR3 DNA sequence: TGTGCCAGCAGTGAGGCAGGAACGTCACCCCTCCACTTT. Translated, it gives CASSEAGTSPLHF.